A selection of T cell receptor beta chains follows, all from one sample in a study of T cell changes during pregnancy in multiple sclerosis. The assay was immunoSEQ multiplex PCR, and TCRdb's table has in-frame clones only and misses some. The sample includes approximately 90,000 clones, around 94% of them seen just once. Specimen: peripheral blood, collected in the third trimester of pregnancy. The receptors here all came from a female donor with multiple sclerosis, enrolled in a pregnancy study. CDR3s include the opening cysteine and the closing phenylalanine or tryptophan. D genes are given only for firm matches. Not every row has a clone size; where given, it reads once, few, many or a size class.

d_call	v_call	j_call	clone_size	cdr3_aa	cdr3_nt
TRBD2	TRBV7-6	TRBJ2-5	-	CASSLSWASGGQETQYF	TGTGCCAGCAGCTTAAGTTGGGCTAGCGGGGGCCAAGAGACCCAGTACTTC
TRBD2	TRBV6-4	TRBJ2-1	-	CASSRAGGPPNEQFF	TGTGCCAGCAGCCGGGCGGGAGGGCCCCCTAATGAGCAGTTCTTC
TRBD1	TRBV6-1	TRBJ1-5	once	CASRETGDQPQHF	TGTGCCAGCAGGGAGACAGGGGATCAGCCCCAGCATTTT
TRBD2	TRBV7-2	TRBJ2-2	-	CASSVSGRDTGELFF	TGTGCCAGCAGCGTTAGCGGGAGGGACACCGGGGAGCTGTTTTTT
-	TRBV21-1	TRBJ2-5	-	CASSKETGQDWETQYF	TGTGCCAGCAGCAAAGAGACAGGGCAGGACTGGGAGACCCAGTACTTC
-	TRBV7-8	TRBJ2-7	-	CASSSTGTGSYEQYF	TGTGCCAGCAGTTCCACCGGGACTGGCTCCTACGAGCAGTACTTC
TRBD1	TRBV6-6	TRBJ2-1	-	CASRGTGSFYNEQFF	TGTGCCAGCAGGGGGACAGGATCCTTTTACAATGAGCAGTTCTTC
-	TRBV11-2	TRBJ2-3	-	CASSPLAVSTDTQYF	TGTGCCAGCAGCCCCTTGGCGGTGAGCACAGATACGCAGTATTTT
-	TRBV29-1	TRBJ1-3	once	CSVEIAGNTIYF	TGCAGCGTTGAAATCGCCGGGAACACCATATATTTT
-	TRBV10-3	TRBJ2-7	-	CAISLGLGEQYF	TGTGCCATCAGTCTGGGGCTTGGAGAGCAGTACTTC
-	TRBV4-1	TRBJ1-2	-	CASSQEAGAAVYGYTF	TGCGCCAGCAGCCAAGAGGCAGGGGCTGCCGTCTATGGCTACACCTTC
TRBD1	TRBV5-4	TRBJ1-2	-	CASSPGDRAYGYTF	TGTGCCAGCAGCCCTGGGGACAGGGCCTATGGCTACACCTTC
TRBD2	TRBV7-9	TRBJ2-1	-	CASSLRDGRTSGRNEQFF	TGTGCCAGCAGCCTCCGGGACGGACGGACTAGCGGGAGAAATGAGCAGTTCTTC
TRBD1	TRBV10-1	TRBJ1-2	-	CASSPGQGSNYGYTF	TGCGCCAGCAGCCCCGGACAGGGAAGTAACTATGGCTACACCTTC
-	TRBV4-1	TRBJ2-7	-	CASSQAGDSYEQYF	TGCGCCAGCAGCCAAGCGGGGGACTCCTACGAGCAGTACTTC
TRBD1	TRBV6-1	TRBJ2-2	-	CASRALTGEDGELFF	TGTGCCAGCAGAGCGTTAACAGGGGAAGACGGGGAGCTGTTTTTT
TRBD2	TRBV5-4	TRBJ2-7	-	CASSKGATSGNEQYF	TGTGCCAGCAGTAAGGGCGCGACTAGCGGGAACGAGCAGTACTTC
-	TRBV19	TRBJ1-1	-	CASSLTLNTEAFF	TGTGCCAGTAGTCTCACATTGAACACTGAAGCTTTCTTT
-	TRBV6-5	TRBJ1-1	once	CASSYSSGNEAFF	TGTGCCAGCAGTTACTCATCCGGTAATGAAGCTTTCTTT
TRBD1	TRBV7-8	TRBJ1-1	-	CASSSKGSGGKGTEAFF	TGTGCCAGCAGCTCGAAAGGATCAGGGGGAAAGGGCACTGAAGCTTTCTTT
-	TRBV4-3	TRBJ2-2	-	CASSQDGGGAGTGELFF	TGCGCCAGCAGCCAAGATGGAGGAGGGGCCGGCACCGGGGAGCTGTTTTTT
-	TRBV27	TRBJ2-2	-	CASSFLAANTGELFF	TGTGCCAGCAGTTTCCTGGCGGCAAACACCGGGGAGCTGTTTTTT
-	TRBV5-1	TRBJ1-1	few	CASSFRLNTEAFF	TGCGCCAGCAGCTTTCGTTTGAACACTGAAGCTTTCTTT
TRBD1	TRBV6-1	TRBJ1-3	-	CASSATGAGNTIYF	TGTGCCAGCAGCGCGACAGGGGCGGGAAACACCATATATTTT
-	TRBV9	TRBJ2-3	-	CASSVGGVSTDTQYF	TGTGCCAGCAGCGTAGGCGGGGTTTCCACAGATACGCAGTATTTT
-	TRBV7-3	TRBJ2-3	-	CASSPGLPPDTQYF	TGTGCCAGCAGCCCGGGACTCCCGCCAGATACGCAGTATTTT
TRBD1	TRBV11-2	TRBJ2-1	-	CASSFGPRQGYEQFF	TGTGCCAGCAGCTTCGGACCGAGACAGGGTTATGAGCAGTTCTTC
-	TRBV5-4	TRBJ2-1	-	CASSLFGGNEQFF	TGTGCCAGCAGCTTGTTCGGGGGCAATGAGCAGTTCTTC
TRBD2	TRBV7-6	TRBJ2-1	-	CASSLLGGGYNEQFF	TGTGCCAGCAGCTTACTCGGCGGGGGGTACAATGAGCAGTTCTTC
TRBD1	TRBV5-1	TRBJ1-1	-	CASSLTRQGIMNTEAFF	TGCGCCAGCAGCTTAACGCGACAGGGAATAATGAACACTGAAGCTTTCTTT
-	TRBV30	TRBJ2-7	-	CAWSVRGHEQYF	TGTGCCTGGAGTGTACGTGGCCACGAGCAGTACTTC
TRBD1	TRBV30	TRBJ1-2	once	CACRDTGTGGAGTYGYTF	TGTGCCTGCAGAGATACCGGGACAGGGGGCGCGGGTACCTATGGCTACACCTTC
TRBD1	TRBV2	TRBJ1-5	-	CASSPTGTGNQPQHF	TGTGCCAGCAGTCCGACAGGGACGGGCAATCAGCCCCAGCATTTT
-	TRBV7-6	TRBJ1-2	-	CASSLGPQGGGYTF	TGTGCCAGCAGCTTAGGTCCCCAGGGTGGTGGCTACACCTTC
-	TRBV19	TRBJ2-1	-	CASSIVWANEQFF	TGTGCCAGTAGTATAGTATGGGCCAATGAGCAGTTCTTC
-	TRBV4-1	TRBJ1-5	-	CASSPIRGNQPQHF	TGCGCCAGCAGCCCTATTCGGGGAAATCAGCCCCAGCATTTT
-	TRBV5-1	TRBJ2-2	-	CASSLAGKDTGELFF	TGCGCCAGCAGCTTGGCCGGGAAGGACACCGGGGAGCTGTTTTTT
TRBD1	TRBV6-1	TRBJ2-7	few	CASSLDRGPYEQYF	TGTGCCAGCAGTCTGGACAGGGGGCCCTACGAGCAGTACTTC
TRBD1	TRBV6-5	TRBJ2-4	-	CASFRGPGNIQYF	TGTGCCAGCTTCAGGGGGCCGGGAAACATTCAGTACTTC
TRBD2	TRBV5-8	TRBJ2-7	-	CASSPRTSGRAYEQYF	TGTGCCAGCAGCCCCCGGACTAGCGGGAGGGCCTACGAGCAGTACTTC
TRBD2	TRBV5-1	TRBJ2-7	-	CASTNGGTSGIYEQYF	TGCGCCAGCACCAATGGGGGGACTAGCGGGATCTACGAGCAGTACTTC
TRBD1	TRBV7-2	TRBJ1-1	-	CASSVTRGRYPEAFF	TGTGCCAGCAGCGTCACCAGGGGGAGGTATCCCGAAGCTTTCTTT